These 32 T cell receptor beta chains were all obtained from the same sample, sequenced in a study of blood T cell repertoires in COVID-19. TCRdb keeps only in-frame clones here, not all; method: immunoSEQ multiplex PCR. This table has roughly 40,000 clones, 85% to 95% appearing once. Sequenced sample: peripheral blood. Receptor source: a human donor in a cohort sampled during active COVID-19.

The chain uses TRBV12-5 and TRBJ1-1; the D is unclear. Germline assignment: CDR1 LGHNT and CDR2 FRNRAP. The CDR3 consists of 12 residues. Trimming pared 5 bases from V and 6 bases from J, leaving 10 bases between. For the CDR3, the DNA is TGTGCTAGTGGTCCCGATTGGCCTGAAGCTTTCTTT. Translated: CASGPDWPEAFF.

The CDR3 DNA sequence: TGCGCCAGCAGCCCTAATTCAGGAGGCTACGAGCAGTACTTC. This encodes CASSPNSGGYEQYF. The rearrangement joins TRBV4-3 to TRBJ2-7; a weak D match, TRBD2 (5 bases). The V end lost 4 bases, the J end lost 3 bases, and 13 bases lay between the germline ends. Per the germline V gene, CDR1 is LGHNA and CDR2 is YSLEER. The CDR3 spans 14 residues.

The chain joins TRBV4-1 to TRBJ2-5, with 12 bases lining up with TRBD2. J gave up 10 bases and V 1 base, and 4 bases lay outside the gene matches. The CDR3 is made up of 14 amino acids. Germline CDR1 reads MGHRA; CDR2 reads YSYEKL. The CDR3 DNA reads TGCGCCAGCAGCCAAGTACTAGCGGGGGGAAACCAGTACTTC. It translates to CASSQVLAGGNQYF.

The genes are TRBV4-1 and TRBJ1-1; TRBD1 is a possible D gene (6 bases). The germline V gene has CDR1 MGHRA and CDR2 YSYEKL. V dropped 1 base and J dropped 3 bases, with 18 bases sitting between them. This CDR3 comprises 17 residues. The CDR3 DNA reads TGCGCCAGCAGCCAAGTGGGGGCCGGAATATTATACACTGAAGCTTTCTTT. It specifies CASSQVGAGILYTEAFF.

This rearrangement joins TRBV27 to TRBJ2-7; tentatively, D is TRBD1 (6 bases). V was shortened by 6 bases and J by 1 base, with 10 bases between the two germline ends. Per the germline V gene, CDR1 is MNHEY and CDR2 is SMNVEV (reference sequence). There are 13 residues in the CDR3. The CDR3 sequence is CASRQGRSYEQYF. For the CDR3, the DNA is TGTGCCAGCAGGCAGGGGCGATCCTACGAGCAGTACTTC.

This clone was observed a few times. CDR3 nucleotide sequence: TGCAGCGCCAGTCTAGCGGGGGGGCTTTCTGAGCAGTTCTTC. Protein: CSASLAGGLSEQFF. The chain combines TRBV29-1 with TRBJ2-1; 12 bases agree with TRBD2. The germline V gene encodes CDR1 SQVTM and CDR2 ANQGSEA. The CDR3 is 14 amino acids. With V trimmed by 7 bases and J by 9 bases, 10 bases remained unmatched.

The chain joins TRBV4-1 to TRBJ2-1; 10 bases agree with TRBD2. CDR3 length: 15 residues. Germline V gives CDR1 MGHRA, CDR2 YSYEKL. V was clipped by 3 bases and J by 4 bases; unmatched bases: 3. The CDR3 DNA follows: TGCGCCAGCAGCCAGACTAGCGGGTCTTACAATGAGCAGTTCTTC. Amino acid sequence: CASSQTSGSYNEQFF.

This chain uses TRBV6-5 with TRBJ2-7, with 8 bases aligning to TRBD1. From germline, CDR1 is MNHEY and CDR2 SVGAGI. V shed 6 bases, J shed 4 bases, and the junction held 8 bases outside the gene matches. The length of the CDR3 is 14 residues. CDR3 sequence reads: CASRRDRGGYEQYF. CDR3 nucleotide sequence: TGTGCCAGCAGAAGAGACAGGGGTGGTTACGAGCAGTACTTC.

The gene calls are TRBV7-9 and TRBJ2-3, with 14 nucleotides matching TRBD2. V shed 0 bases and J 2 bases; nucleotides not matched to a gene: 1. The CDR3 runs to 17 residues. Germline assignment: CDR1 SEHNR and CDR2 FQNEAQ (reference sequence). The CDR3 loop reads CASSLATSGGATDTQYF. CDR3 bases: TGTGCCAGCAGCTTAGCGACTAGCGGGGGGGCCACAGATACGCAGTATTTT.

A single count supports this clone. This rearrangement joins TRBV30 to TRBJ2-6; unclear D gene. V lost 0 bases, J lost 0 bases, and 6 bases lay in between. Germline V gives CDR1 GTSNPN, CDR2 SVGIG (reference sequence). CDR3 size: 15 residues. The DNA of the CDR3 is TGTGCCTGGAGTGTGTATCCCTCTGGGGCCAACGTCCTGACTTTC. This gives the protein CAWSVYPSGANVLTF.

In nucleotides, the CDR3 is TGCAGCGTTGATATGGAGAGTGGGTACAATGAGCAGTTCTTC. Protein product: CSVDMESGYNEQFF. The rearrangement joins TRBV29-1 to TRBJ2-1; D remains ambiguous. The germline V gene has CDR1 SQVTM and CDR2 ANQGSEA. The CDR3 has 14 amino acids. The ends were cut back, 3 bases at V and 4 bases at J, with 13 bases in the middle.

This clone was observed a single time. The chain joins TRBV12-3 or TRBV12-4 to TRBJ1-1; D is unresolved. V was pared by 6 bases and J by 3 bases, with 11 bases between. The length of the CDR3 is 13 residues. This CDR3 is CASRTFGYTEAFF. For the CDR3, the DNA is TGTGCCAGCAGAACTTTCGGGTACACTGAAGCTTTCTTT.

The rearrangement joins TRBV6-5 to TRBJ1-2; 9 bases fit TRBD1. There are 15 residues in the CDR3. Germline lookup yields CDR1 MNHEY and CDR2 SVGAGI. V lost 2 bases, J lost 8 bases, and 9 bases stayed unmatched. CDR3 DNA sequence: TGTGCCAGCAGTTACCAGGGACAGGGAGTGGGAGGCTACACCTTC. Protein: CASSYQGQGVGGYTF.

This sequence joins TRBV30 and TRBJ2-2, with TRBD2 as a possible D gene (6 bases). Between the trimmed V and J ends, which lost 1 base and 4 bases, there was a span of 13 bases. The CDR3 is made up of 15 amino acids. Germline-derived CDR1 and CDR2 are GTSNPN and SVGIG (reference sequence). The CDR3 DNA follows: TGTGCCTGGAGTGGGCCGGGGGTGAGCACCGGGGAGCTGTTTTTT. Protein: CAWSGPGVSTGELFF.

This chain links TRBV5-4 with TRBJ2-3, with 8 bases fitting TRBD1. Unmatched junction bases numbered 4, after V lost 2 bases and J lost 5 bases. The CDR3 runs 14 residues. Germline loops: CDR1 SGHNT, CDR2 YYREEE (reference sequence). The CDR3 loop reads CASSFAGGGDTQYF. In DNA, the CDR3 is TGTGCCAGCAGCTTTGCAGGGGGCGGAGATACGCAGTATTTT.

This clone was seen once. The chain joins TRBV25-1 to TRBJ2-7; D is unresolved. Germline lookup yields CDR1 MGHDK and CDR2 SYGVNS. V dropped 1 base and J dropped 2 bases, with 9 bases sitting between them. The CDR3 covers 14 residues. Written as DNA, the CDR3 is TGTGCCAGCAGTGAATGGGCAGATCCCTACGAGCAGTACTTC. It codes for CASSEWADPYEQYF.

This clone was counted only a few times. V is TRBV30 and J is TRBJ1-2; a possible D gene is TRBD1 (6 bases). Germline assignment: CDR1 GTSNPN and CDR2 SVGIG (reference sequence). V was shortened by 1 base and J by 7 bases, with 7 bases between the two germline ends. The length of the CDR3 is 11 residues. CDR3 sequence (DNA): TGTGCCTGGAGTGAAGGGGGTGGCTACACCTTC. The encoded protein is CAWSEGGGYTF. Full variable domain (outside the CDR3, taken from reference TRBV30 and TRBJ1-2): SQTIHQWPATLVQPVGSPLSLECTVEGTSNPNLYWYRQAAGRGLQLLFYSVGIGQISSEVPQNLSASRPQDRQFILSSKKLLLSDSGFYLCAWSEGGGYTFGSGTRLTVV.

In this sample, this clone turned up once. The J gene is TRBJ1-3, the V gene TRBV19; tentatively, D is TRBD1 (5 bases). V lost 5 bases, J lost 0 bases, and 17 bases lay in between. The CDR3 consists of 17 residues. From germline, CDR1 is LNHDA and CDR2 SQIVND (reference sequence). The CDR3 DNA reads TGTGCCAGTAGTCCCCCCCCCAGGGACTACTCTGGAAACACCATATATTTT. Its protein product is CASSPPPRDYSGNTIYF.

The chain carries TRBV7-6 and TRBJ2-2; D uncertain. The germline gives CDR1 SGHVS, CDR2 FNYEAQ. The CDR3 has 14 residues. V dropped 1 base and J dropped 1 base, with 4 bases sitting between them. CDR3 nucleotides: TGTGCCAGCAGCTTAGGCGGGAACACCGGGGAGCTGTTTTTT. Translated: CASSLGGNTGELFF.

V gene TRBV12-5 combines with J gene TRBJ2-1; 9 nucleotides agree with TRBD2. Germline V lookup: CDR1 LGHNT, CDR2 FRNRAP. The V segment lost 5 bases and the J segment 9 bases; nucleotides outside the gene matches: 8. The length of the CDR3 is 14 residues. The CDR3 bases are TGTGCTAGTGGTCTGATAGCGGGAGAAGGTGAGCAGTTCTTC. Residues: CASGLIAGEGEQFF. The entire variable domain, with the rest obtained from reference TRBV12-5 and TRBJ2-1, is as follows: DARVTQTPRHKVTEMGQEVTMRCQPILGHNTVFWYRQTMMQGLELLAYFRNRAPLDDSGMPKDRFSAEMPDATLATLKIQPSEPRDSAVYFCASGLIAGEGEQFFGPGTRLTVL.

Only one count was recorded for this clone. The chain has TRBV27 and TRBJ2-7, with 9 bases lining up with TRBD2. Germline CDR1 and CDR2: MNHEY and SMNVEV (reference sequence). The junction had 18 bases not matched to a gene; V was cut back by 2 bases and J by 7 bases. CDR3 length equals 18 residues. CDR3 sequence: CASSLSGASGTAVGEQYF. In DNA form, the CDR3 reads TGTGCCAGCAGTTTAAGTGGGGCTAGCGGGACGGCGGTGGGGGAGCAGTACTTC.

This chain uses TRBV29-1 with TRBJ2-3; 8 bases match TRBD1. CDR1 and CDR2 from the germline V gene are SQVTM and ANQGSEA. CDR3 length equals 13 residues. Losses at the gene ends were 7 bases for V and 3 bases for J; bases not matched to a gene: 6. The CDR3 coding sequence is TGCAGCGCAAGACAGGGGCCGACAGATACGCAGTATTTT. Protein: CSARQGPTDTQYF.

Only one count was recorded for this clone. J is TRBJ2-1 and V is TRBV2; 13 positions match TRBD2. In germline, CDR1 is SNHLY, CDR2 FYNNEI. CDR3 length: 16 amino acids. Trimming at V came to 7 bases and at J to 9 bases, leaving 12 bases not matched to a gene. The chain's CDR3 is CASTPRTSGRASEQFF. CDR3 DNA: TGTGCCAGCACCCCGCGGACTAGCGGGAGAGCTAGTGAGCAGTTCTTC.

The chain recombines TRBV20-1 with TRBJ2-1, with 7 nucleotides matching TRBD2. With 3 bases clipped from V and 9 bases from J, the junction kept 8 bases outside the gene matches. This CDR3 is built from 13 residues. The V gene's germline CDR1 is DFQATT and CDR2 SNEGSKA (reference sequence). The CDR3 DNA reads TGCAGTGCTAGTCCCGGGGGGTCCACTGAGCAGTTCTTC. The encoded protein is CSASPGGSTEQFF.

This clone has a single count. V gene TRBV4-2 combines with J gene TRBJ1-2; weak D call: TRBD1 (5 bases). The CDR3 extends over 15 amino acids. Trimming stripped 1 base from V and 5 bases from J, with 14 bases between. CDR1 is LGHNA and CDR2 is YNFKEQ in the germline V gene. The CDR3 DNA sequence: TGTGCCAGCAGCCAAGCTTTGGGGCAGTCTTATGGCTACACCTTC. Its translation is CASSQALGQSYGYTF.

The rearrangement uses TRBV7-9 and TRBJ2-7; D may be TRBD1 (8 bases). V gave up 3 bases and J gave up 2 bases, with 17 bases separating them. Germline V gene lookup returns CDR1 SEHNR and CDR2 FQNEAQ (reference sequence). The CDR3 has 16 residues. This chain's CDR3 is CASSLQNRGGAYEQYF. The CDR3 nucleotides read TGTGCCAGCAGCTTGCAAAACAGGGGGGGTGCCTACGAGCAGTACTTC.

The chain employs TRBV7-9 and TRBJ2-5; D might be TRBD1 (6 bases). V gave up 2 bases and J gave up 2 bases, with 12 bases separating them. CDR1 is SEHNR, CDR2 FQNEAQ, per germline (reference sequence). The CDR3 runs to 15 residues. CDR3 region: CASSLSFGTQETQYF. The DNA of the CDR3 is TGTGCCAGCAGCTTATCTTTCGGGACACAAGAGACCCAGTACTTC.

This clone is medium-sized within its sample. The V gene is TRBV28, the J gene TRBJ1-2, with TRBD1 matching over 10 bases. The V gene end was trimmed by 5 bases and the J gene end by 0 bases; junction bases not matched to a gene: 6. From germline, CDR1 is MDHEN and CDR2 SYDVKM. CDR3 length equals 16 residues. CDR3 sequence reads: CASSRAGTGANYGYTF. The DNA of the CDR3 is TGTGCCAGCAGTCGTGCCGGGACAGGGGCTAACTATGGCTACACCTTC.

CDR3: CASRTDGNTIYF. The CDR3 DNA sequence: TGTGCCAGTCGGACAGATGGAAACACCATATATTTT. The chain carries TRBV2 and TRBJ1-3; D is possibly TRBD1 (6 bases). The germline gives CDR1 SNHLY, CDR2 FYNNEI. The CDR3 is 12 amino acids. The V end was cut by 9 bases, the J end by 3 bases, with 9 bases between. The full variable domain, with the rest looked up from reference TRBV2 and TRBJ1-3, is EPEVTQTPSHQVTQMGQEVILRCVPISNHLYFYWYRQILGQKVEFLVSFYNNEISEKSEIFDDQFSVERPDGSNFTLKIRSTKLEDSAMYFCASRTDGNTIYFGEGSWLTVV.

The chain uses TRBV5-1 and TRBJ2-4, with 7 nucleotides matching TRBD1. The CDR3 spans 15 residues. Germline CDR1 and CDR2: SGHRS and YFSETQ. The trim removed 3 bases at V and 7 bases at J, leaving 10 bases unmatched. CDR3 loop: CASSSYDRVPNIQYF. The CDR3 coding sequence is TGCGCCAGCAGCTCTTATGACAGGGTCCCCAACATTCAGTACTTC.

V and J are TRBV9 and TRBJ2-1; 8 bases agree with TRBD1. Germline assignment: CDR1 SGDLS and CDR2 YYNGEE. Trimming took 0 bases from V and 8 from J; bases not matched to a gene: 22. This CDR3 is built from 20 residues. CDR3 coding DNA: TGTGCCAGCAGCGTAGAAGAGGTTTTGGTCCAGGGGGCAATCAGGTATGAGCAGTTCTTC. This codes for CASSVEEVLVQGAIRYEQFF.

V and J are TRBV29-1 and TRBJ2-7; no firm D call. In germline, CDR1 is SQVTM, CDR2 ANQGSEA. This CDR3 is 13 amino acids long. Trimming removed 2 bases from V and 2 bases from J, with 10 bases in between. The CDR3 protein is CSVEFDSPYEQYF. The CDR3 coding sequence is TGCAGCGTTGAATTTGACTCCCCCTACGAGCAGTACTTC.